This TCR beta chain was obtained from a study of T cell responses to AZD1222 COVID-19 vaccine. Whole-study results and caveats: The peak T cell response came first, and repertoires were sampled only after it. Of spike-specific TCRs, nearly half reportedly target regions left unmutated in variants.

Details on this clone: Its cognate antigen is unknown.

Trimming cost V 0 bases and J 3 bases; bases outside gene matches: 3. This CDR3 is built from 15 residues. Germline values: CDR1 LGHNA, CDR2 YNFKEQ. Produced via immunoSEQ multiplex PCR; TCRdb's table is partial and in-frame only. The table has some 150,000 clones, about 86% seen once. The chain carries TRBV4-2 and TRBJ2-7, with 9 nucleotides matching TRBD1. The clonotype comes from an adult who received the AZD1222 COVID-19 vaccine. Source: peripheral blood, taken 28 days after the second AZD1222 dose. CDR3 DNA sequence: TGTGCCAGCAGCCAAGAACAGGGGGCCAGCTACGAGCAGTACTTC. Its translation: CASSQEQGASYEQYF.